The 28 T cell receptor beta chains presented below share a single source sample, sequenced in a study of blood T cell repertoires in COVID-19. Here immunoSEQ multiplex PCR was the method, and the copy in TCRdb shows in-frame clones only, minus some. This sample has about 250,000 clones, with approximately 90% found just once. The sample comprised peripheral blood. Source of these receptors: a woman between 35 and 50 years old who had recovered from COVID-19.

The chain couples TRBV10-3 to TRBJ1-2; tentatively, D is TRBD1 (5 bases). The CDR3 runs to 15 residues. The germline CDR1 and CDR2 sequences are ENHRY and SYGVKD. Between the trimmed V and J ends, which lost 1 base and 4 bases, there was a span of 13 bases. CDR3 amino acids: CAISELGQLPYGYTF. Here the CDR3 DNA reads TGTGCCATCAGTGAGTTGGGGCAGCTTCCCTATGGCTACACCTTC.

This clone appeared a single time. The J gene is TRBJ2-7, the V gene TRBV5-4, with 13 bases aligning to TRBD2. In germline, CDR1 is SGHNT, CDR2 YYREEE (reference sequence). The CDR3 is 15 residues long. Trimming cost V 4 bases and J 5 bases; bases outside gene matches: 6. CDR3 DNA sequence: TGTGCCAGCAGCCCGGGGACTAGCGGGGCCCACGAGCAGTACTTC. This translates into CASSPGTSGAHEQYF.

This clone was counted a few times. The rearrangement uses TRBV29-1 and TRBJ2-3; 8 bases are a match to TRBD1. The CDR3 length is 13 residues. From germline, CDR1 is SQVTM and CDR2 ANQGSEA. V shed 7 bases, J shed 1 base, and the junction held 4 bases outside the gene matches. The CDR3 DNA reads as TGCAGCGCACCGACAGGGGGCACAGATACGCAGTATTTT. Translating gives CSAPTGGTDTQYF.

The chain employs TRBV29-1 and TRBJ2-4; 7 bases fit TRBD1. The CDR3 loop spans 15 amino acids. With 0 bases clipped from V and 4 bases from J, the junction kept 6 bases outside the gene matches. Germline CDR1 is SQVTM and CDR2 is ANQGSEA. The CDR3 DNA follows: TGCAGCGTTGAAGAAGGGGGCAGGGCTAAAAACATTCAGTACTTC. Amino acids: CSVEEGGRAKNIQYF.

This clone showed up just once. The J gene is TRBJ2-2, the V gene TRBV5-4, with a possible D match to TRBD2 (6 bases). The V end was cut by 4 bases, the J end by 5 bases, with 18 bases between. CDR3 length: 16 amino acids. Germline V gene sequence: CDR1 SGHNT, CDR2 YYREEE (reference sequence). CDR3 sequence reads: CASSPGGGGGTGELFF. As DNA, the CDR3 is TGTGCCAGCAGCCCGGGCGGCGGTGGGGGGACCGGGGAGCTGTTTTTT. Full variable domain (rest looked up from reference TRBV5-4 and TRBJ2-2): ETGVTQSPTHLIKTRGQQVTLRCSSQSGHNTVSWYQQALGQGPQFIFQYYREEENGRGNFPPRFSGLQFPNYSSELNVNALELDDSALYLCASSPGGGGGTGELFFGEGSRLTVL.

The CDR3 here is CASSPPTGTPSYEQYV. DNA for the CDR3: TGTGCCAGCAGCCCCCCGACAGGGACTCCCTCCTACGAGCAGTACGTC. The chain carries TRBV21-1 and TRBJ2-7; the table's D call, TRBD1, has no DNA check behind it. TRBV21-1 is described as a pseudogene. This CDR3 is built from 16 residues.

The chain links TRBV19 to TRBJ1-1; the D gene is possibly TRBD1 (6 bases). V was trimmed by 4 bases and J by 4 bases, leaving 16 bases between them. CDR1 and CDR2 from the germline V gene are LNHDA and SQIVND (reference sequence). CDR3 size: 15 residues. The CDR3 protein is CASSNGRGGTTEAFF. CDR3 DNA: TGTGCCAGTAGTAACGGTCGAGGGGGAACCACTGAAGCTTTCTTT.

J is TRBJ2-3 and V is TRBV5-6; tentatively, D is TRBD1 (5 bases). This CDR3 comprises 15 residues. V lost 0 bases to trimming and J lost 1 base, with 9 bases between them. Per the germline V gene, CDR1 is SGHDT and CDR2 is YYEEEE. For the CDR3, the DNA is TGTGCCAGCAGCTTGGTGGGGCCACGCACAGATACGCAGTATTTT. It yields the protein CASSLVGPRTDTQYF.

This clone occurred once. The chain joins TRBV21-1 to TRBJ1-2. TRBV21-1 is a documented pseudogene. This CDR3 has 12 residues. CDR3 region: CANMGATYGYTF. Here the CDR3 DNA reads TGTGCCAACATGGGAGCCACCTATGGCTACACCTTC.

This chain uses TRBV19 with TRBJ2-3; TRBD2 is a possible D gene (5 bases). The germline V gene has CDR1 LNHDA and CDR2 SQIVND (reference sequence). CDR3 length: 12 residues. V dropped 5 bases and J dropped 5 bases, with 8 bases sitting between them. DNA of the CDR3: TGTGCCAGTAGTGTACTAGGAGATACGCAGTATTTT. Protein product: CASSVLGDTQYF.

The gene calls are TRBV11-2 and TRBJ2-5; 7 positions match TRBD2. J was trimmed by 5 bases and V by 3 bases; bases with no gene match: 3. Germline CDR1 reads SGHAT; CDR2 reads FQNNGV. The CDR3 runs to 13 residues. CDR3 in DNA: TGTGCCAGCAGCTTCCCCGGGGGGGAGACCCAGTACTTC. Translation gives CASSFPGGETQYF.

This clone was observed a single time. The chain employs TRBV3-1 (or the pseudogene TRBV3-2) and TRBJ1-1; 7 bases line up with TRBD1. The CDR3 runs to 14 residues. Germline CDR1 is LGHDT and CDR2 is YNNKEL (reference sequence). Germline trimming cut 3 bases from V and 7 bases from J; bases unmatched to any gene: 8. CDR3: CASSQGRGFIEAFF. The CDR3 DNA sequence: TGTGCCAGCAGCCAGGGCAGGGGGTTCATTGAAGCTTTCTTT.

The rearrangement links TRBV14 to TRBJ1-1; 8 bases line up with TRBD1. From germline, CDR1 is SGHDN and CDR2 FVKESK. J lost 4 bases, V lost 1 base, and 5 bases had no gene match. This CDR3 comprises 15 residues. The CDR3 here is CASSQVRGLGTEAFF. The CDR3 nucleotides read TGTGCCAGCAGCCAAGTCAGGGGGCTTGGCACTGAAGCTTTCTTT. The full variable domain, with the rest looked up from reference TRBV14 and TRBJ1-1, is EAGVTQFPSHSVIEKGQTVTLRCDPISGHDNLYWYRRVMGKEIKFLLHFVKESKQDESGMPNNRFLAERTGGTYSTLKVQPAELEDSGVYFCASSQVRGLGTEAFFGQGTRLTVV.

V usage is TRBV6-2 or TRBV6-3 and J usage is TRBJ2-3; TRBD2 aligns across 8 bases. V was clipped by 6 bases and J by 1 base; unmatched bases: 6. The CDR3 runs 15 residues. Per the germline V gene, CDR1 is MNHEY and CDR2 is SVGEGT. CDR3 sequence: CASSPRGLGTDTQYF. Written as DNA, the CDR3 is TGTGCCAGCAGCCCTAGGGGACTAGGCACAGATACGCAGTATTTT.

This clone appeared once. V is TRBV7-2 and J is TRBJ2-2; D not certain. CDR3 length: 11 amino acids. V shed 5 bases and J shed 9 bases, with 7 bases lying between them. In germline, CDR1 is SGHTA, CDR2 FQGNSA. Written as DNA, the CDR3 is TGTGCCAGCAGCCCCGCGAGGGAGCTGTTTTTT. Translation gives CASSPARELFF.

The table lists this clone with a few counts. The rearrangement uses TRBV7-8 and TRBJ2-5; 7 bases match TRBD2. The CDR3 contains 16 residues. Trimming cost V 1 base and J 1 base; bases outside gene matches: 6. The V gene's germline CDR1 is SGHVS and CDR2 FQNEAQ. CDR3 residues: CASSLEYLAVQETQYF. The CDR3 nucleotides are TGTGCCAGCAGCTTAGAGTACCTAGCGGTCCAAGAGACCCAGTACTTC.

The J gene is TRBJ2-2, the V gene TRBV19; 14 nucleotides align to TRBD2. Germline V gene data show CDR1 as LNHDA and CDR2 as SQIVND (reference sequence). Trimming cost V 4 bases and J 5 bases; bases outside gene matches: 12. The CDR3 has 19 residues. CDR3 in amino acids: CASSTARRTSGRKTGELFF. Here the CDR3 DNA reads TGTGCCAGTAGTACTGCCCGCAGGACTAGCGGGAGGAAAACCGGGGAGCTGTTTTTT.

The chain combines TRBV29-1 with TRBJ2-3; 7 bases align to TRBD2. Germline trimming cut 2 bases from V and 1 base from J; bases unmatched to any gene: 6. This CDR3 comprises 15 residues. Germline values: CDR1 SQVTM, CDR2 ANQGSEA. The CDR3: CSVERGTSGTDTQYF. Here the CDR3 DNA reads TGCAGCGTTGAAAGGGGTACTAGCGGCACAGATACGCAGTATTTT.

DNA of the CDR3: TGTGCCAGCAGTTTTCGCTATAATTCACCCCTCCACTTT. This gives the protein CASSFRYNSPLHF. This rearrangement joins TRBV27 to TRBJ1-6; D gene uncertain. The germline V gene encodes CDR1 MNHEY and CDR2 SMNVEV (reference sequence). CDR3 length: 13 residues. The germline V and J ends were trimmed by 3 bases and 3 bases, with 3 bases remaining between them.

This CDR3 is CASSPSRGLATPSTDTQYF. DNA for the CDR3: TGTGCCAGCAGCCCGAGCCGCGGACTAGCGACCCCAAGCACAGATACGCAGTATTTT. The chain carries TRBV9 and TRBJ2-3, with 9 bases fitting TRBD2. The V gene end was trimmed by 4 bases and the J gene end by 0 bases; junction bases not matched to a gene: 15. Germline CDR1 and CDR2: SGDLS and YYNGEE. The CDR3 spans 19 residues.

The CDR3 sequence: CAKSDRGRVGDTQYF. The CDR3 nucleotides are TGCGCCAAGTCGGACAGGGGACGGGTTGGAGATACGCAGTATTTT. The rearrangement joins TRBV10-1 to TRBJ2-3; 9 nucleotides match TRBD1. V shed 10 bases and J 5 bases; nucleotides not matched to a gene: 13. This CDR3 is 15 amino acids long. CDR1 is WNHNN, CDR2 SYGVQD, per germline (reference sequence).

This chain uses TRBV29-1 with TRBJ2-3, with a weak D call TRBD1 (5 bases). Germline V CDR1 and CDR2: SQVTM, ANQGSEA. The CDR3 sequence is 14 residues long. V shed 4 bases and J shed 4 bases, with 15 bases lying between them. DNA of the CDR3: TGCAGCGTTGGGGCAGGGTCGAGGCCAGATACGCAGTATTTT. It yields the protein CSVGAGSRPDTQYF.

The rearrangement uses TRBV11-3 and TRBJ1-1, with D tentatively TRBD1 (5 bases). Germline V gives CDR1 SGHNT, CDR2 YENEEA. This CDR3 spans 16 amino acids. With 5 bases removed from V and 5 bases from J, the gap between germline ends came to 21 bases. CDR3 DNA: TGTGCCAGCAGCGCTCACATGGCCGGGGGGGGGACTGAAGCTTTCTTT. Translating gives CASSAHMAGGGTEAFF. Together with reference TRBV11-3 and TRBJ1-1, the CDR3 gives the full variable domain: EAGVVQSPRYKIIEKKQPVAFWCNPISGHNTLYWYLQNLGQGPELLIRYENEEAVDDSQLPKDRFSAERLKGVDSTLKIQPAELGDSAVYLCASSAHMAGGGTEAFFGQGTRLTVV.

This chain uses TRBV6-5 with TRBJ1-1; 8 nucleotides line up with TRBD1. There are 12 residues in the CDR3. J lost 9 bases, V lost 6 bases, and 6 bases had no gene match. In germline, CDR1 is MNHEY, CDR2 SVGAGI. CDR3 in amino acids: CASRPRDRQAFF. The CDR3 DNA reads TGTGCCAGCAGACCCCGGGACAGGCAAGCTTTCTTT.

V usage is TRBV6-2 or TRBV6-3 and J usage is TRBJ2-7; D may be TRBD1 (5 bases). Germline CDR1 reads MNHEY; CDR2 reads SVGEGT. Trimming removed 4 bases from V and 9 bases from J, with 25 bases in between. The CDR3 is 16 amino acids. The CDR3 here is CASSFETASVLRGQYF. CDR3 nucleotides: TGTGCCAGCAGTTTTGAGACAGCCTCGGTACTACGAGGGCAGTACTTC.

The chain joins TRBV30 to TRBJ2-6; perhaps TRBD1 as D (6 bases). CDR3 length: 13 residues. CDR1 and CDR2 (germline): GTSNPN, SVGIG (reference sequence). Trimming cost V 3 bases and J 6 bases, with 9 bases left between them. The DNA for the CDR3 is TGTGCCTGGAGCGGGACACAGGCCAACGTCCTGACTTTC. The encoded protein is CAWSGTQANVLTF.

The chain joins TRBV10-3 to TRBJ1-1; 8 positions match TRBD1. The J segment lost 4 bases and the V segment lost 10 bases, leaving 5 bases of the junction unmatched. Per the germline V gene, CDR1 is ENHRY and CDR2 is SYGVKD. CDR3 length: 12 amino acids. CDR3: CATATGGTEAFF. In DNA, the CDR3 is TGTGCCACCGCCACAGGGGGCACTGAAGCTTTCTTT.

This sequence joins TRBV6-5 and TRBJ2-2, with no clear D. The V gene's germline CDR1 is MNHEY and CDR2 SVGAGI. The CDR3 is made up of 15 amino acids. V lost 1 base, J lost 5 bases, and 11 bases lay in between. CDR3 protein: CASSYFTPRTGELFF. The CDR3, as DNA: TGTGCCAGCAGTTACTTTACTCCCCGAACCGGGGAGCTGTTTTTT.